This T cell receptor (beta chain) appears in the sequencing data of a study of cytomegalovirus exposure and HLA in healthy donors. PCR involved 60 Vbeta and 13 Jbeta primers. This table comes from immunoSEQ multiplex PCR, and its TCRdb copy is limited to in-frame clones, with some not included. The table includes 150,000 to 200,000 clones, over 60% detected once. Germline V gene data show CDR1 as MNHEY and CDR2 as SMNVEV (reference sequence). Trimming removed 5 bases from V and 2 bases from J, with 13 bases in between. The length of the CDR3 is 14 residues. The study sampled nominally healthy donors, though unrecorded immune exposures were likely. Study observations and caveats: The study flagged roughly 160 TCR beta chains as cytomegalovirus-associated.

In regard to this clone: The antigen remains unidentified.

The chain combines TRBV27 with TRBJ2-7, with D hard to call. The sequenced material came from PBMCs. This TCR derives from a middle-aged woman in good health and CMV-seronegative. The DNA of the CDR3 is TGTGCCAGCAGTCCGCGCGGAGACCCCTACGAGCAGTACTTC. Its protein is CASSPRGDPYEQYF.